The 27 T cell receptor beta chains presented below share a single source sample, sequenced in a study of cytomegalovirus exposure and HLA in healthy donors. Produced via immunoSEQ multiplex PCR; TCRdb's table is partial and in-frame only. Here the sample spans around 150,000 clones, roughly 96% being singletons. The sequencing sample was made of PBMCs. These receptors came from a woman between 18 and 29 years old in good health and CMV-seronegative.

The V and J genes are TRBV21-1 and TRBJ2-1; TRBD1, the table's D call, was not compared with the DNA. TRBV21-1 is a pseudogene locus. The CDR3 contains 16 residues. CDR3 sequence: CASSSQGQGADNEQFF. The CDR3 DNA sequence: TGTGCCAGCAGCTCCCAGGGGCAGGGGGCGGACAATGAGCAGTTCTTC.

Here the CDR3 reads CASLAGYSSYEQYF. The DNA of the CDR3 is TGTGCCAGCCTAGCGGGATACAGCTCCTACGAGCAGTACTTC. V is TRBV10-3 and J is TRBJ2-7; 9 bases fit TRBD2. The CDR3 totals 14 residues. Germline V CDR1 and CDR2: ENHRY, SYGVKD. After removal of 10 bases from V and 0 bases from J, the junction contained 7 bases not matched to a gene.

J is TRBJ2-7 and V is TRBV5-4; no reliable D call. In germline, CDR1 is SGHNT, CDR2 YYREEE (reference sequence). The CDR3 covers 14 residues. V was shortened by 0 bases and J by 2 bases, with 9 bases between the two germline ends. CDR3 DNA: TGTGCCAGCAGCTTGGTTGGTAGCCCCTACGAGCAGTACTTC. Protein sequence: CASSLVGSPYEQYF.

V and J are TRBV6-5 and TRBJ1-2, with D possibly being TRBD1 (5 bases). V was shortened by 6 bases and J by 4 bases, with 15 bases between the two germline ends. The CDR3 covers 14 residues. CDR1 MNHEY and CDR2 SVGAGI come from the germline V gene. The CDR3 region has the DNA TGTGCCAGCAGCGACAGTCTCCCCAGCTATGGCTACACCTTC. This gives the protein CASSDSLPSYGYTF.

The gene calls are TRBV5-6 and TRBJ2-7; 7 bases are a match to TRBD1. Germline trimming cut 2 bases from V and 2 bases from J; bases unmatched to any gene: 10. The CDR3 is 16 residues long. CDR1 and CDR2 (germline): SGHDT, YYEEEE. The CDR3 coding sequence is TGTGCCAGCAGCTTCCCTAAGACAGGGTCCCCCTACGAGCAGTACTTC. Protein sequence: CASSFPKTGSPYEQYF.

The rearrangement joins TRBV9 to TRBJ1-1; tentative D call: TRBD1 (6 bases). The V gene lost 3 bases and the J gene lost 0 bases, with 15 bases spanning the gap. CDR1 is SGDLS and CDR2 is YYNGEE in the germline V gene. The length of the CDR3 is 16 residues. The CDR3 spells CASSAGQPHMNTEAFF. The CDR3 nucleotides are TGTGCCAGCAGCGCCGGACAGCCACATATGAACACTGAAGCTTTCTTT.

The chain carries TRBV7-2 and TRBJ1-3; no definite D call. Looked up from germline, CDR1 is SGHTA and CDR2 is FQGNSA. Trimming took off 0 bases at V and 0 bases at J, with 9 bases between the two ends. The CDR3 totals 16 residues. The CDR3 nucleotides read TGTGCCAGCAGCTTAGCCGGCAGGTCCTCTGGAAACACCATATATTTT. Its protein is CASSLAGRSSGNTIYF.

The chain uses TRBV28 and TRBJ2-7; 9 bases fit TRBD1. V was clipped by 5 bases and J by 6 bases; unmatched bases: 11. CDR1 is MDHEN and CDR2 is SYDVKM in the germline V gene. CDR3 size: 15 residues. The CDR3 loop reads CASSPTTGQGIEQYF. In DNA, the CDR3 is TGTGCCAGCAGTCCTACGACGGGACAGGGCATCGAGCAGTACTTC.

This clone is a singleton in its sample. The chain joins TRBV15 to TRBJ2-1; TRBD1 matches 9 bases. V lost 5 bases, J lost 1 base, and 3 bases stayed unmatched. The CDR3 runs to 15 residues. CDR1 and CDR2 (germline): LNHNV, YYDKDF (reference sequence). The CDR3 protein is CATSRDRVSYNEQFF. CDR3 nucleotides: TGTGCCACCAGCCGGGACAGGGTGTCCTACAATGAGCAGTTCTTC.

In its sample, this clone was seen once. CDR3: CSVDPGGDSFVFYGYTF. In DNA form, the CDR3 reads TGCAGCGTTGACCCCGGAGGGGACAGTTTCGTCTTCTATGGCTACACCTTC. The chain couples TRBV29-1 to TRBJ1-2, with 7 bases matching TRBD1. The CDR3 sequence is 17 residues long. V gave up 3 bases and J gave up 4 bases; unmatched junction bases: 17. Germline loops: CDR1 SQVTM, CDR2 ANQGSEA.

The chain carries TRBV2 and TRBJ2-1; TRBD2 matches at 10 bases. CDR3 size: 16 residues. Unmatched junction bases numbered 9, after V lost 6 bases and J lost 4 bases. Germline V lookup: CDR1 SNHLY, CDR2 FYNNEI. CDR3 sequence: CASSQILAGVYNEQFF. In DNA form, the CDR3 reads TGTGCCAGCAGCCAGATCCTAGCGGGGGTTTACAATGAGCAGTTCTTC. The complete variable domain, with remaining parts taken from reference TRBV2 and TRBJ2-1, reads EPEVTQTPSHQVTQMGQEVILRCVPISNHLYFYWYRQILGQKVEFLVSFYNNEISEKSEIFDDQFSVERPDGSNFTLKIRSTKLEDSAMYFCASSQILAGVYNEQFFGPGTRLTVL.

The gene calls are TRBV7-2 and TRBJ2-3, with D perhaps TRBD2 (6 bases). Per the germline V gene, CDR1 is SGHTA and CDR2 is FQGNSA. There are 14 residues in the CDR3. The V gene lost 1 base and the J gene lost 6 bases, with 11 bases spanning the gap. The CDR3 nucleotides are TGTGCCAGCAGCTTAGGACTAGGTAGGGATACGCAGTATTTT. Its translation: CASSLGLGRDTQYF.

The CDR3 DNA is TGTGCCAGCAGCCACAAGGGACAGGGCATGGGCTACACCTTC. Amino acid sequence: CASSHKGQGMGYTF. This chain uses TRBV5-5 with TRBJ1-2, with 9 bases identical to TRBD1. The germline V gene encodes CDR1 SGHKS and CDR2 YYEKEE (reference sequence). There are 14 residues in the CDR3. V lost 4 bases, J lost 8 bases, and 9 bases stayed unmatched.

The rearrangement links TRBV18 to TRBJ1-3; 7 positions agree with TRBD1. The CDR3 covers 16 residues. The junction had 4 bases not matched to a gene; V was cut back by 2 bases and J by 0 bases. The germline V gene encodes CDR1 KGHSH and CDR2 LQKENI. The CDR3 DNA is TGTGCCAGCTCACCAGGGACAGTTTACTCTGGAAACACCATATATTTT. Translation gives CASSPGTVYSGNTIYF.

Worth noting for this clone: This specimen includes other DNA sequences encoding the same CDR3. The chain uses TRBV7-2 and TRBJ1-1; D uncertain. CDR1 and CDR2 from the germline V gene are SGHTA and FQGNSA. V was cut by 2 bases and J by 2 bases, with 6 bases left in between. This CDR3 is 13 amino acids long. CDR3 sequence reads: CASSLTVNTEAFF. In DNA, the CDR3 is TGTGCCAGCAGCTTAACTGTAAACACTGAAGCTTTCTTT. The full variable domain, completed using reference TRBV7-2 and TRBJ1-1, is GAGVSQSPSNKVTEKGKDVELRCDPISGHTALYWYRQSLGQGLEFLIYFQGNSAPDKSGLPSDRFSAERTGGSVSTLTIQRTQQEDSAVYLCASSLTVNTEAFFGQGTRLTVV.

This rearrangement joins TRBV27 to TRBJ2-3, with TRBD2 matching 7 bases. The V gene's germline CDR1 is MNHEY and CDR2 SMNVEV (reference sequence). V shed 2 bases and J 6 bases; nucleotides not matched to a gene: 14. CDR3 length: 17 residues. CDR3: CASSLVTEQAGGDTQYF. As DNA, the CDR3 is TGTGCCAGCAGTTTAGTAACAGAACAAGCCGGGGGGGATACGCAGTATTTT.

The chain has TRBV30 and TRBJ1-6, with a possible D match to TRBD1 (5 bases). The V end was cut by 4 bases, the J end by 9 bases, with 16 bases between. The CDR3 is made up of 14 amino acids. CDR1 is GTSNPN and CDR2 is SVGIG in the germline V gene (reference sequence). Here the CDR3 reads CAWTGRPLGSPLHF. In nucleotides, the CDR3 is TGTGCCTGGACAGGGAGGCCGCTCGGTTCACCCCTCCACTTT.

The chain has TRBV13 and TRBJ2-7; possibly TRBD2 for D (6 bases). CDR3 length: 16 residues. Trimming pared 1 base from V and 0 bases from J, leaving 13 bases between. The germline CDR1 and CDR2 sequences are PRHDT and FYEKMQ (reference sequence). CDR3 sequence (DNA): TGTGCCAGCAGCTTAGCCGGGACTGAGCCCTCCTACGAGCAGTACTTC. This sequence encodes CASSLAGTEPSYEQYF.

V is TRBV4-1 and J is TRBJ2-7; 7 bases match TRBD1. J gave up 3 bases and V 1 base, and 6 bases lay outside the gene matches. Germline V gene data show CDR1 as MGHRA and CDR2 as YSYEKL. The CDR3 has 15 amino acids. The CDR3 here is CASSQVVGQLYEQYF. The CDR3, as DNA: TGCGCCAGCAGCCAAGTTGTGGGACAGCTCTACGAGCAGTACTTC.

The V and J genes are TRBV6-5 and TRBJ2-7; TRBD1 is a possible D gene (6 bases). From germline, CDR1 is MNHEY and CDR2 SVGAGI. Between the trimmed V and J ends, which lost 6 bases and 3 bases, there was a span of 9 bases. This CDR3 comprises 12 residues. The CDR3 reads CASRQGNYEQYF. CDR3 DNA: TGTGCCAGCAGGCAGGGGAACTACGAGCAGTACTTC.

This rearrangement joins TRBV5-1 to TRBJ2-5, with D unclear. V lost 0 bases to trimming and J lost 1 base, with 13 bases between them. Germline V lookup: CDR1 SGHRS, CDR2 YFSETQ. This CDR3 is 16 amino acids long. The CDR3 protein is CASSLAGHIAQETQYF. CDR3 DNA: TGCGCCAGCAGCTTGGCCGGTCATATAGCCCAAGAGACCCAGTACTTC.

A word on this clone: The sample holds other DNA sequences that translate to the same CDR3. V usage is TRBV5-1 and J usage is TRBJ1-1, with TRBD1 identical over 7 bases. In germline, CDR1 is SGHRS, CDR2 YFSETQ. The CDR3 runs 15 residues. The ends lost 0 bases at V and 1 base at J; junction bases unmatched: 3. The CDR3 nucleotides are TGCGCCAGCAGCTTGGGTCAGGGGGGGAACACTGAAGCTTTCTTT. The encoded protein is CASSLGQGGNTEAFF.

This chain links TRBV5-1 with TRBJ2-5; TRBD2 is a possible D gene (5 bases). Germline V gene data show CDR1 as SGHRS and CDR2 as YFSETQ. Trimming took 3 bases from V and 5 from J, leaving 8 bases between them. The CDR3 is 12 residues long. CDR3 coding DNA: TGCGCCAGCAGCTCGAGGGCGGAGACCCAGTACTTC. It codes for CASSSRAETQYF.

In this sample, this clone turned up once. J is TRBJ1-5 and V is TRBV19; 8 nucleotides agree with TRBD1. Germline V lookup: CDR1 LNHDA, CDR2 SQIVND (reference sequence). After removal of 4 bases from V and 7 bases from J, the junction contained 18 bases not matched to a gene. The CDR3 runs 18 residues. For the CDR3, the DNA is TGTGCCAGTAGTACCCACTTATCCGTAGGACAGGGAGCCCAGCCCCAGCATTTT. This encodes CASSTHLSVGQGAQPQHF.

On this clone: The junction shows a germline mismatch at one end, possibly a read error. CDR3 sequence reads: CASSIDRGVDGYTF. In nucleotides, the CDR3 is TGTGCCAGTAGCATAGACAGGGGAGTCGATGGCTACACCTTC. The rearrangement uses TRBV19 and TRBJ1-2, with 8 bases lining up with TRBD1. This CDR3 contains 14 residues. CDR1 is LNHDA, CDR2 SQIVND, per germline (reference sequence).

The CDR3 loop reads CASSQKTGGSSYEQYF. The CDR3 nucleotides are TGTGCCAGCAGCCAAAAGACAGGGGGGAGCTCCTACGAGCAGTACTTC. V usage is TRBV7-9 and J usage is TRBJ2-7; 9 positions match TRBD1. The CDR3 extends over 16 amino acids. Looked up from germline, CDR1 is SEHNR and CDR2 is FQNEAQ (reference sequence). After removal of 5 bases from V and 0 bases from J, the junction contained 8 bases not matched to a gene.

The chain couples TRBV5-1 to TRBJ2-3; TRBD2 agrees at 8 bases. The CDR3 totals 15 residues. Trimming took 4 bases from V and 6 from J; bases not matched to a gene: 10. Germline loops: CDR1 SGHRS, CDR2 YFSETQ. As DNA, the CDR3 is TGCGCCAGCAGCCCGTCGGGGACTAGGGGCGATACGCAGTATTTT. Residues: CASSPSGTRGDTQYF. The full variable domain, rest sourced from reference TRBV5-1 and TRBJ2-3, is KAGVTQTPRYLIKTRGQQVTLSCSPISGHRSVSWYQQTPGQGLQFLFEYFSETQRNKGNFPGRFSGRQFSNSRSEMNVSTLELGDSALYLCASSPSGTRGDTQYFGPGTRLTVL.